This note documents a single TCR beta chain sequence. Libraries were prepared by immunoSEQ multiplex PCR; TCRdb keeps only in-frame clonotypes and omits some of them. Of around 94,000 clones listed, 84% are singletons. The CDR3 has 14 residues. Germline V gene sequence: CDR1 LGHDT, CDR2 YNNKEL (reference sequence). Trimming removed 2 bases from V and 3 bases from J, with 10 bases in between. The sample is drawn from a study of blood T cell repertoires in COVID-19. The rearrangement uses TRBV3-1 (or the pseudogene TRBV3-2) and TRBJ1-1; D may be TRBD1 (5 bases). Specimen: peripheral blood. The receptor was derived from a man aged 55-75 years with acute or convalescent COVID-19. The CDR3 loop reads CASSQWGEDTEAFF. The CDR3 nucleotides read TGTGCCAGCAGCCAATGGGGGGAAGACACTGAAGCTTTCTTT.